A selection of T cell receptor beta chains follows, all from one sample in a study of T-cell reconstitution after alpha-beta-depleted transplantation in children. A single record per CDR3 protein comes from TCRdb applying MiXCR to the PCR reads. The repertoire holds approximately 340,000 distinct CDR3 sequences, approximately 10% seen once, with around 2.5% in the top ten. The sample consisted of PBMCs from the stem cell graft donor, taken from the stem cell graft. The source is a human donor who donated a stem cell graft to a child with acute lymphoblastic leukemia. Both conserved end residues are part of each CDR3. Each record gives: clone size, D gene, J gene, V gene, CDR3 protein, CDR3 DNA. D genes are given only for firm matches. Rows may omit the clone size; those that give it use once, few, many or a size class.

abundance: -; d_gene: TRBD2; j_gene: TRBJ2-2; v_gene: TRBV5-1; CDR3aa: CASSLKAGAGTGELFF; CDR3nt: TGCGCCAGCAGCTTGAAGGCGGGAGCTGGGACCGGGGAGCTGTTTTTT
abundance: -; d_gene: -; j_gene: TRBJ2-1; v_gene: TRBV7-2; CDR3aa: CASSSGGRMFF; CDR3nt: TGTGCCAGCAGCTCCGGAGGGCGTATGTTCTTC
abundance: many; d_gene: TRBD2; j_gene: TRBJ2-5; v_gene: TRBV3-1; CDR3aa: CASSQGMSGTGETQYF; CDR3nt: TGTGCCAGCAGCCAAGGTATGAGCGGGACTGGAGAGACCCAGTACTTC
abundance: -; d_gene: -; j_gene: TRBJ2-1; v_gene: TRBV12-3/TRBV12-4; CDR3aa: CASSFGGTPGNEQFF; CDR3nt: TGTGCCAGCAGTTTTGGAGGGACGCCCGGCAATGAGCAGTTCTTC
abundance: -; d_gene: TRBD2; j_gene: TRBJ2-7; v_gene: TRBV4-3; CDR3aa: CASSQDQTSGTYEQYF; CDR3nt: TGCGCCAGCAGCCAAGATCAAACTAGCGGGACCTACGAGCAGTACTTC
abundance: -; d_gene: TRBD1; j_gene: TRBJ2-1; v_gene: TRBV29-1; CDR3aa: CSVDGDRLLRSGDEQFF; CDR3nt: TGCAGCGTTGACGGGGACAGGCTCCTACGGTCAGGAGATGAGCAGTTCTTC
abundance: many; d_gene: TRBD2; j_gene: TRBJ2-5; v_gene: TRBV7-2; CDR3aa: CASSLAVGGVEADHF; CDR3nt: TGTGCCAGCAGCTTAGCGGTGGGGGGGGTGGAGGCCGATCACTTC
abundance: many; d_gene: -; j_gene: TRBJ2-4; v_gene: TRBV6-2/TRBV6-3; CDR3aa: CASSYSGAPHIQYF; CDR3nt: TGTGCCAGCAGTTACTCCGGGGCCCCGCACATTCAGTACTTC
abundance: few; d_gene: -; j_gene: TRBJ1-3; v_gene: TRBV7-2; CDR3aa: CASSNRDGLRNTIYF; CDR3nt: TGTGCCAGCAGCAACCGGGACGGATTGAGAAACACCATATATTTT
abundance: -; d_gene: -; j_gene: TRBJ2-1; v_gene: TRBV20-1; CDR3aa: CSARDKGYNEQFF; CDR3nt: TGCAGTGCTAGAGATAAGGGTTACAATGAGCAGTTCTTC
abundance: many; d_gene: -; j_gene: TRBJ2-3; v_gene: TRBV7-8; CDR3aa: CASSFRGGTQYF; CDR3nt: TGTGCCAGCAGCTTTAGGGGAGGTACGCAGTATTTT
abundance: few; d_gene: TRBD2; j_gene: TRBJ2-2; v_gene: TRBV29-1; CDR3aa: CSVELTSKSGELFF; CDR3nt: TGCAGCGTTGAACTGACTAGCAAAAGCGGGGAGCTGTTTTTT